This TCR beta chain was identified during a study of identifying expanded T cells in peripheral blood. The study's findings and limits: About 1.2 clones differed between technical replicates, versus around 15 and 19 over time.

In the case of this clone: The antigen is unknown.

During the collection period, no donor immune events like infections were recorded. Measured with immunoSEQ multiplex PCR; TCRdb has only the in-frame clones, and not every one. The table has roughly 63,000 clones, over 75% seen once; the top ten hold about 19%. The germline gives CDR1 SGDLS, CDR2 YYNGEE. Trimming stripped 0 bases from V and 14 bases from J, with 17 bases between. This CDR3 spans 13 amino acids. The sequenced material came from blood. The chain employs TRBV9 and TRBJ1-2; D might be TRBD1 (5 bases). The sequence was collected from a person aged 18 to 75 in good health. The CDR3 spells CASSVARRDSFTF. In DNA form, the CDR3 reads TGTGCCAGCAGCGTAGCCCGCCGGGACTCTTTTACCTTC.